This note documents a single T cell receptor (beta chain) sequence. Profiled with immunoSEQ multiplex PCR; TCRdb holds only in-frame clones, not every one. This table holds some 52,000 clones, approximately 92% found once. CDR1 is SGDLS and CDR2 is YYNGEE in the germline V gene. The V gene lost 4 bases and the J gene lost 2 bases, with 12 bases spanning the gap. CDR3 length: 14 amino acids. The data are from a study of T cell changes during pregnancy in multiple sclerosis. The chain combines TRBV9 with TRBJ1-1, with D perhaps matching TRBD1 (6 bases). The origin of this receptor is a female donor with multiple sclerosis, enrolled in a pregnancy study. Sequencing used CD4+ T cells from peripheral blood mononuclear cells, obtained in the third trimester of pregnancy. The CDR3 bases are TGTGCCAGCAGCCCCAGGGGTGGAAACACTGAAGCTTTCTTT. Translating gives CASSPRGGNTEAFF.